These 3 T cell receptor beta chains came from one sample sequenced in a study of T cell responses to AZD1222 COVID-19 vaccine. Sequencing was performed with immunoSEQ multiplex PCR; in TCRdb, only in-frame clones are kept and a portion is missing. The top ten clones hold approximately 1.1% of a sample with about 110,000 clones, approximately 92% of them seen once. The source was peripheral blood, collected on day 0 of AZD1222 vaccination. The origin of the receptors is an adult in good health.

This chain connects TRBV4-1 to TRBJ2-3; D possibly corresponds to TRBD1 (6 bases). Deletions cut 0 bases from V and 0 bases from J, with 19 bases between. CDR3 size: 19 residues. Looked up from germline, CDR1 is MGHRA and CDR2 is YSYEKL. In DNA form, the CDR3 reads TGCGCCAGCAGCCAAGAGCCCCTCCAGGGGAAGTCTAGCACAGATACGCAGTATTTT. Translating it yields CASSQEPLQGKSSTDTQYF.

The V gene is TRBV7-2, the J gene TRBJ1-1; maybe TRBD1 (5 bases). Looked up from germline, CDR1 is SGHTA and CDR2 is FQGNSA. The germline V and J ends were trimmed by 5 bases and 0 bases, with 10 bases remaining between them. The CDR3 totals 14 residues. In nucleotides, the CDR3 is TGTGCCAGCAGCCGGGGGAATGTGAACACTGAAGCTTTCTTT. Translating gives CASSRGNVNTEAFF. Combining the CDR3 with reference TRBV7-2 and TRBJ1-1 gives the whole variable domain GAGVSQSPSNKVTEKGKDVELRCDPISGHTALYWYRQSLGQGLEFLIYFQGNSAPDKSGLPSDRFSAERTGGSVSTLTIQRTQQEDSAVYLCASSRGNVNTEAFFGQGTRLTVV.

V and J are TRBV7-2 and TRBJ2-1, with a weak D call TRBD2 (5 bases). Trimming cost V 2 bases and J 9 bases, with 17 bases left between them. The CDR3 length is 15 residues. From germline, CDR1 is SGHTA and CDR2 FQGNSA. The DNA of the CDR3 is TGTGCCAGCAGCTTATTTGTGCTAGCCCCGAGTGAGCAGTTCTTC. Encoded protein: CASSLFVLAPSEQFF.